This is a list of T cell receptor beta chains from one sample in a study of T cell clonotyping in hematopoietic cell transplantation. Clones were read by immunoSEQ multiplex PCR, and TCRdb kept only the in-frame ones, dropping some. The sample lists 5,000 to 6,000 clones, 80% to 90% occurring once. The source material was peripheral blood mononuclear cells, sampled before stem cell transplant. Receptors originate from a man in his sixties with acute myeloid leukemia. Some clones in this sample may be carry-over from other donors' samples. CDR3s include the opening cysteine and the closing phenylalanine or tryptophan. The D gene is left open where the match is weak. The size field is filled for only some rows; it gives once, few, many or a size class.

v_gene: TRBV6-5; abundance: .; d_gene: TRBD1; j_gene: TRBJ2-1; CDR3nt: TGTGCCAGCAGTTACTCGGTCCAGGGGGCTGCTGGTGAGCAGTTCTTC; CDR3aa: CASSYSVQGAAGEQFF
v_gene: TRBV7-2; abundance: few; d_gene: .; j_gene: TRBJ1-5; CDR3nt: TGTGCCAGCGGCAGGGATAGCAATCAGCCCCAGCATTTT; CDR3aa: CASGRDSNQPQHF
v_gene: TRBV5-8; abundance: once; d_gene: .; j_gene: TRBJ1-5; CDR3nt: TGTGCCAGCCGCCGGGGCAATCAGCCCCAGCATTTT; CDR3aa: CASRRGNQPQHF
v_gene: TRBV9; abundance: .; d_gene: .; j_gene: TRBJ2-2; CDR3nt: TGTGCCAGCAGTGCCTCGGAGGGCCGGTATTCGGAGCTGTTTTTT; CDR3aa: CASSASEGRYSELFF
v_gene: TRBV6-5; abundance: .; d_gene: .; j_gene: TRBJ2-3; CDR3nt: TGTGCCAGCAGTCGGGACGGCACAGATACGCAGTATTTT; CDR3aa: CASSRDGTDTQYF
v_gene: TRBV11-3; abundance: .; d_gene: .; j_gene: TRBJ1-2; CDR3nt: TGTGCCAGCAGCTCACAACTCTATGGCTACACCTTC; CDR3aa: CASSSQLYGYTF
v_gene: TRBV5-1; abundance: few; d_gene: TRBD1; j_gene: TRBJ1-3; CDR3nt: TGCGCCAGCAGCGGGGACAGGGGGCAAGGAAACACCATATATTTT; CDR3aa: CASSGDRGQGNTIYF
v_gene: TRBV5-1; abundance: .; d_gene: .; j_gene: TRBJ2-5; CDR3nt: TGCGCCAGCAGCTTGGGGCAGATTATACAAGAGACCCAGTACTTC; CDR3aa: CASSLGQIIQETQYF
v_gene: TRBV2; abundance: .; d_gene: .; j_gene: TRBJ1-1; CDR3nt: TGTGCCAGCGGGGGACACGACGGCACTGAAGCTTTCTTT; CDR3aa: CASGGHDGTEAFF
v_gene: TRBV6-5; abundance: .; d_gene: .; j_gene: TRBJ2-7; CDR3nt: TGTGCCAGCAGTCGAAACCCGGGGTCCTACGAGCAGTACTTC; CDR3aa: CASSRNPGSYEQYF
v_gene: TRBV5-1; abundance: .; d_gene: .; j_gene: TRBJ2-3; CDR3nt: TGCGCCAGCGGCTGGCAGGGAAGAGCAGATACGCAGTATTTT; CDR3aa: CASGWQGRADTQYF
v_gene: TRBV20-1; abundance: .; d_gene: TRBD2; j_gene: TRBJ2-7; CDR3nt: TGCAGACCTAGCGGCTACGAGCAGTACTTC; CDR3aa: CRPSGYEQYF
v_gene: TRBV28; abundance: .; d_gene: TRBD2; j_gene: TRBJ2-7; CDR3nt: TGTGCCAGCAGTCGCGGGACTAGCGGGCCCCTCTCCTACGAGCAGTACTTC; CDR3aa: CASSRGTSGPLSYEQYF
v_gene: TRBV2; abundance: .; d_gene: TRBD1; j_gene: TRBJ1-5; CDR3nt: TGTGCCAGCAGCGGAACAGGGGGTCAGCCCCAGCATTTT; CDR3aa: CASSGTGGQPQHF
v_gene: TRBV13; abundance: .; d_gene: .; j_gene: TRBJ1-2; CDR3nt: TGTGCCAGCAGCTTAAGAATGGATGGCTACACCTTC; CDR3aa: CASSLRMDGYTF
v_gene: TRBV7-2; abundance: .; d_gene: .; j_gene: TRBJ1-2; CDR3nt: TGTGCCAGCAGCCCTACATACGGGACTCCTAACTATGGCTACACCTTC; CDR3aa: CASSPTYGTPNYGYTF
v_gene: TRBV2; abundance: .; d_gene: .; j_gene: TRBJ2-3; CDR3nt: TGTGCCAGCCAGACACTGAGCACAGATACGCAGTATTTT; CDR3aa: CASQTLSTDTQYF
v_gene: TRBV5-1; abundance: .; d_gene: TRBD1; j_gene: TRBJ1-1; CDR3nt: TGCGCCAGCAGCCCCGGGACAGGGACCATGAACACTGAAGCTTTCTTT; CDR3aa: CASSPGTGTMNTEAFF
v_gene: TRBV5-8; abundance: .; d_gene: .; j_gene: TRBJ2-7; CDR3nt: TGTGCCAGCAGCTTAACAGGAACTATTTACGAGCAGTACTTC; CDR3aa: CASSLTGTIYEQYF
v_gene: TRBV10-2; abundance: .; d_gene: .; j_gene: TRBJ1-1; CDR3nt: TGCGCCAGCAGTTACAAGGGGGTCGCGAACACTGAAGCTTTCTTT; CDR3aa: CASSYKGVANTEAFF
v_gene: TRBV25-1; abundance: .; d_gene: .; j_gene: TRBJ2-7; CDR3nt: TGTGCCAGCAGTGAACCGACAGCTAGCTCCTACGAGCAGTACTTC; CDR3aa: CASSEPTASSYEQYF
v_gene: TRBV6-1; abundance: large; d_gene: .; j_gene: TRBJ1-5; CDR3nt: TGTGCCAGCATTCTGGACGGTAGCAATCAGCCCCAGCATTTT; CDR3aa: CASILDGSNQPQHF
v_gene: TRBV14; abundance: .; d_gene: .; j_gene: TRBJ1-1; CDR3nt: TGTGCCAGCAGCCAAGATTTGACTGTGAACACTGAAGCTTTCTTT; CDR3aa: CASSQDLTVNTEAFF
v_gene: TRBV28; abundance: .; d_gene: TRBD1; j_gene: TRBJ2-7; CDR3nt: TGTGCCAGCAGCTCAGGGGGTGGGGAGCAGTACTTC; CDR3aa: CASSSGGGEQYF
v_gene: TRBV4-1; abundance: .; d_gene: TRBD2; j_gene: TRBJ2-3; CDR3nt: TGCGCCAGCCTACGGACTAGCGGGGCGGCAGATACGCAGTATTTT; CDR3aa: CASLRTSGAADTQYF
v_gene: TRBV2; abundance: few; d_gene: .; j_gene: TRBJ2-1; CDR3nt: TGTGCCAGCAGCGGGACCGCGTACAATGAGCAGTTCTTC; CDR3aa: CASSGTAYNEQFF
v_gene: TRBV12-5; abundance: .; d_gene: TRBD1; j_gene: TRBJ1-5; CDR3nt: TGTGCTAGTGGTTTGGGACAGGGGCCCCAGCATTTT; CDR3aa: CASGLGQGPQHF
v_gene: TRBV18; abundance: .; d_gene: TRBD2; j_gene: TRBJ2-2; CDR3nt: TGTGCCAGCTCTTGGACTAGCGGGATTCGGACCGGGGAGCTGTTTTTT; CDR3aa: CASSWTSGIRTGELFF
v_gene: TRBV6-4; abundance: .; d_gene: TRBD1; j_gene: TRBJ1-1; CDR3nt: TGTGCCAGCAGTGACCAGACAGGGGGCAACACTGAAGCTTTCTTT; CDR3aa: CASSDQTGGNTEAFF
v_gene: TRBV6-5; abundance: few; d_gene: .; j_gene: TRBJ2-4; CDR3nt: TGTGCCAGCAGTTACGACAGAAGACTAGCCAAAAACATTCAGTACTTC; CDR3aa: CASSYDRRLAKNIQYF
v_gene: TRBV19; abundance: .; d_gene: .; j_gene: TRBJ1-3; CDR3nt: TGTGCCAGTAAAAAGTACGGGTCTGGAAACACCATATATTTT; CDR3aa: CASKKYGSGNTIYF
v_gene: TRBV5-4; abundance: .; d_gene: .; j_gene: TRBJ1-5; CDR3nt: TGTGCCAGCAGCTTGGGTCTTAGCAATCAGCCCCAGCATTTT; CDR3aa: CASSLGLSNQPQHF
v_gene: TRBV7-9; abundance: .; d_gene: .; j_gene: TRBJ1-1; CDR3nt: TGTGCCAGCAGCTTAGTAGAGACTGAAGCTTTCTTT; CDR3aa: CASSLVETEAFF
v_gene: TRBV7-6; abundance: .; d_gene: .; j_gene: TRBJ1-2; CDR3nt: TGTGCCAGCAGCTTAGCCCCCGAGGGACTCGCCTATGGCTACACCTTC; CDR3aa: CASSLAPEGLAYGYTF
v_gene: TRBV11-2; abundance: .; d_gene: .; j_gene: TRBJ2-1; CDR3nt: TGTGCCAGCAGCTTTCAATGGGATGGGGCCAATGAGCAGTTCTTC; CDR3aa: CASSFQWDGANEQFF
v_gene: TRBV9; abundance: .; d_gene: TRBD2; j_gene: TRBJ2-2; CDR3nt: TGTGCCAGCGCCACTAGCGCGAACACCGGGGAGCTGTTTTTT; CDR3aa: CASATSANTGELFF
v_gene: TRBV12-5; abundance: few; d_gene: .; j_gene: TRBJ2-6; CDR3nt: TGTGCTAGTGGTTTTTTTGGGGCAGCCAACGTCCTGACTTTC; CDR3aa: CASGFFGAANVLTF
v_gene: TRBV7-9; abundance: .; d_gene: TRBD1; j_gene: TRBJ1-2; CDR3nt: TGTGCCAGCAGCTTAATCCAGGGGGACGGCTACACCTTC; CDR3aa: CASSLIQGDGYTF
v_gene: TRBV5-1; abundance: .; d_gene: .; j_gene: TRBJ2-3; CDR3nt: TGCGCCAGCAGCTTGGATAAGGGCACAGATACGCAGTATTTT; CDR3aa: CASSLDKGTDTQYF
v_gene: TRBV10-1; abundance: .; d_gene: TRBD1; j_gene: TRBJ2-1; CDR3nt: TGCGCCAGCATCGTACTGACAGGGAGCTCCTACAATGAGCAGTTCTTC; CDR3aa: CASIVLTGSSYNEQFF
v_gene: TRBV28; abundance: .; d_gene: .; j_gene: TRBJ1-5; CDR3nt: TGTGCCAGCAGTTTTAATCGAAAGGGTGGCAATCAGCCCCAGCATTTT; CDR3aa: CASSFNRKGGNQPQHF
v_gene: TRBV15; abundance: .; d_gene: .; j_gene: TRBJ1-1; CDR3nt: TGTGCCACCAGCAGCTTGAACACTGAAGCTTTCTTT; CDR3aa: CATSSLNTEAFF
v_gene: TRBV6-1; abundance: .; d_gene: .; j_gene: TRBJ2-1; CDR3nt: TGTGCCAGCAGTGACGAGCGGAGGGGCGGTGGTGAGCAGTTCTTC; CDR3aa: CASSDERRGGGEQFF
v_gene: TRBV7-9; abundance: .; d_gene: TRBD1; j_gene: TRBJ2-3; CDR3nt: TGTGCCAGCAGCTTGGGGGACAGGGGGATTTTCACAGATACGCAGTATTTT; CDR3aa: CASSLGDRGIFTDTQYF
v_gene: TRBV7-2; abundance: .; d_gene: TRBD2; j_gene: TRBJ2-5; CDR3nt: TGTGCCAGCAGCTTAGAGGGGGGACTAGCGGGAATCGAGGCCCAGTACTTC; CDR3aa: CASSLEGGLAGIEAQYF
v_gene: TRBV2; abundance: .; d_gene: .; j_gene: TRBJ1-1; CDR3nt: TGTGCCAGCAGTGCGGGACGGATGAACACTGAAGCTTTCTTT; CDR3aa: CASSAGRMNTEAFF
v_gene: TRBV2; abundance: once; d_gene: TRBD1; j_gene: TRBJ2-1; CDR3nt: TGTGCCAGCAGCCCGGGACAGTTAACCTACAATGAGCAGTTCTTC; CDR3aa: CASSPGQLTYNEQFF
v_gene: TRBV14; abundance: .; d_gene: .; j_gene: TRBJ2-1; CDR3nt: TGTGCCAGCAGCCAAGGCAGGAGAGGGTACAATGAGCAGTTCTTC; CDR3aa: CASSQGRRGYNEQFF
v_gene: TRBV18; abundance: .; d_gene: TRBD1; j_gene: TRBJ1-2; CDR3nt: TGTGCCAGCTCCTCCGGACAGGATCCTTATGGCTACACCTTC; CDR3aa: CASSSGQDPYGYTF
v_gene: TRBV7-9; abundance: .; d_gene: TRBD1; j_gene: TRBJ1-5; CDR3nt: TGTGCCAGCAGCCCCGGGACAGGGCATCAGCCCCAGCATTTT; CDR3aa: CASSPGTGHQPQHF
v_gene: TRBV29-1; abundance: .; d_gene: TRBD2; j_gene: TRBJ2-1; CDR3nt: TGCAGCGTTGTGTGGGGGGGGCAGTTCTTC; CDR3aa: CSVVWGGQFF